This T cell receptor beta chain originates from a study of Ad26.COV2.S vaccination and SARS-CoV-2 variants. Study at large: Intramuscularly, Ad26.COV2.S was given either once or twice, 56 days apart.

CDR1 and CDR2 from the germline V gene are MNHEY and SVGAGI. Trimming removed 5 bases at V and 3 bases at J, with 10 bases between. The CDR3 covers 13 residues. The method was immunoSEQ multiplex PCR; TCRdb's version includes in-frame clones alone and lacks a portion of them. The profile shows about 680,000 clones, 89% of them singletons. This sample's treatment: around 19 received Ad26.COV2.S at low or high dose, single or two shots; roughly 5 received placebo; per-sample allocation not given. The investigators took samples on day 63 after the first vaccine or placebo injection. J is TRBJ2-5 and V is TRBV6-5; D is unclear. The starting material was peripheral blood, obtained in a trial of Ad26.COV2.S vaccine versus placebo. The source is a person aged 18-65 years who received the Ad26.COV2.S COVID-19 vaccine or a placebo. The CDR3 DNA reads as TGTGCCAGCAGTCAACCCGGAGAAGAGACCCAGTACTTC. Translated: CASSQPGEETQYF.